This T cell receptor beta chain comes out of a study of T cell responses to AZD1222 COVID-19 vaccine. The CDR3 length is 16 residues. Looked up from germline, CDR1 is SGHRS and CDR2 is YFSETQ. The V gene lost 2 bases and the J gene lost 0 bases, with 15 bases spanning the gap. Generated by immunoSEQ multiplex PCR, the TCRdb table keeps only in-frame clones and is missing some. The repertoire holds 150,000 or so clones, with approximately 88% as singletons. This TCR came from an adult in good health. The source was peripheral blood, collected on day 0 of AZD1222 vaccination. This sequence joins TRBV5-1 and TRBJ2-7, with D perhaps matching TRBD1 (6 bases). The CDR3 sequence is CASSFWTDLSSYEQYF. The CDR3 nucleotides read TGCGCCAGCAGCTTCTGGACAGACTTGAGCTCCTACGAGCAGTACTTC.